This T cell receptor beta chain was recorded in a study of blood T cell repertoires in COVID-19. Across the study: COVID-19 samples from acute and convalescent phases originated in the United States, Italy and Spain.

TCRdb's copy holds only in-frame clones and misses some; the assay was immunoSEQ multiplex PCR. Of about 250,000 clones in the sample, roughly 85% were seen once. Germline V lookup: CDR1 SNHLY, CDR2 FYNNEI. Trimming cost V 4 bases and J 2 bases, with 8 bases left between them. This CDR3 comprises 13 residues. This clone was detected a few times. The rearrangement links TRBV2 to TRBJ2-5, with D possibly TRBD1 on 5 matching bases. The TCR was taken from a man between 18 and 29 years old with active or convalescent COVID-19. Sequencing was carried out using peripheral blood. CDR3 nucleotides: TGTGCCAGCAGTGCCCAGGGACAAGAGACCCAGTACTTC. Protein sequence: CASSAQGQETQYF.